This T cell receptor (beta chain) derives from a study of blood T cell repertoires in COVID-19. The overall study: Nucleic acid was either cDNA or gDNA, and it came from T cells, B-cell-depleted T cells, or PBMCs.

In the original analysis: Amplification with reference gene primers provided the estimates of nucleated cell counts. Clones were sequenced by immunoSEQ multiplex PCR, and TCRdb holds only the in-frame ones, with some missing. V and J calls and clone size come straight from that table; D and trimming were deduced from the DNA. The data show 35,000 to 55,000 clones, with roughly 69% seen just once and 6.2% held by the top ten. This TCR was recovered from an elderly man with acute or convalescent COVID-19. Sample: peripheral blood.

CDR3 in DNA: TGTGCTAGTGGTTCGGGACTAGCGGGGGGGGCAGATACGCAGTATTTT. It encodes CASGSGLAGGADTQYF. This chain uses TRBV12-5 with TRBJ2-3; 16 bases map to TRBD2. Germline CDR1 is LGHNT and CDR2 is FRNRAP. V shed 4 bases and J 4 bases; nucleotides not matched to a gene: 2. The CDR3 loop spans 16 amino acids.